These T cell receptor beta chains were read from a single sample in a study of blood T cell repertoires in COVID-19. Sequenced by immunoSEQ multiplex PCR; TCRdb stores in-frame clones only, minus some. The data hold 250,000 to 350,000 clones, with about 85% observed a single time. The material sequenced was PBMCs or T cells enriched from blood (not recorded which). Receptors originate from a woman aged 45-59 years who had recovered from COVID-19. The CDR3 runs from the conserved cysteine through the conserved F or W. The D gene is left open where the match is weak. The size entry is marked missing in some rows and otherwise reads once, few, many or a size class.

j_call	v_call	d_call	clone_size	cdr3_nt	cdr3_aa
TRBJ2-1	TRBV9	NA	NA	TGTGCCAGCAGCGGACGACTTGGGGGCAGTCCTGGCCCTGGGCAGTTCTTC	CASSGRLGGSPGPGQFF
TRBJ2-7	TRBV5-3	NA	NA	TGTGCCAGAAGCCCTCCGGGACAATTGTTCTACGAGCAGTACTTC	CARSPPGQLFYEQYF
TRBJ1-5	TRBV19	NA	NA	TGTGCCAGTAGTCTTAGCAATCAGCCCCAGCATTTT	CASSLSNQPQHF
TRBJ2-7	TRBV7-2	TRBD2	NA	TGTGCCAGCAGCTTTCCTAGCGGGAGGGCCTCTTCACAGTACGAGCAGTACTTC	CASSFPSGRASSQYEQYF
TRBJ2-3	TRBV6-5	NA	NA	TGTGCCAGCAGGCCAATCTTAGGGGCAGATACGCAGTATTTT	CASRPILGADTQYF
TRBJ1-1	TRBV5-1	TRBD1	NA	TGCGCCAGCAGCTTGTTGGGGACAGGGGGAATTCTGAACACTGAAGCTTTCTTT	CASSLLGTGGILNTEAFF
TRBJ1-6	TRBV28	NA	NA	TGTGCCAGCAGGCTCGGACACAGTTCACCCCTCCACTTT	CASRLGHSSPLHF
TRBJ2-7	TRBV7-6	NA	NA	TGTGCCAGCAGCCTTAGACGGAGCTCCTACGAGCAGTACTTC	CASSLRRSSYEQYF
TRBJ2-3	TRBV28	TRBD2	NA	TGTGCCAGCAGTCCCTCAGCTAGCGGGGACACAGATACGCAGTATTTT	CASSPSASGDTDTQYF
TRBJ1-1	TRBV5-1	NA	NA	TGCGCCAGCAGCGGTCCGACAGGCATGAACACTGAAGCTTTCTTT	CASSGPTGMNTEAFF
TRBJ1-1	TRBV10-3	NA	NA	TGTGCCATCAGACTAGACACGAACACTGAAGCTTTCTTT	CAIRLDTNTEAFF
TRBJ1-2	TRBV2	NA	NA	TGTGCCAGCAGTGAAGGGCAAGAAGGCTACACCTTC	CASSEGQEGYTF
TRBJ1-6	TRBV5-4	TRBD1	NA	TGTGCCAGCAGCTCCCAGTTTCGGGACAGGGGGCGCCGATCACCCCTCCACTTT	CASSSQFRDRGRRSPLHF
TRBJ2-1	TRBV7-9	NA	NA	TGTGCCAGCATGGAGGGAAGCTCCTACAATGAGCAGTTCTTC	CASMEGSSYNEQFF
TRBJ2-1	TRBV5-6	NA	NA	TGTGCCAGCAGCCCGGACAGTCGCTCCTACAATGAGCAGTTCTTC	CASSPDSRSYNEQFF
TRBJ2-1	TRBV9	NA	NA	TGTGCCAGCAGCGTATCGCGGGATCGGTCTGAGCAGTTCTTC	CASSVSRDRSEQFF
TRBJ1-2	TRBV2	TRBD1	NA	TGTGCCAGCGATACAGGGGCTTTTAATGGCTACACCTTC	CASDTGAFNGYTF
TRBJ2-3	TRBV10-1	TRBD2	NA	TGCGCCAGCAGTGGAGCTAGGACTAGCGGGATCGATACGCAGTATTTT	CASSGARTSGIDTQYF
TRBJ1-2	TRBV30	NA	NA	TGTGCCTGGAGTGTCCAGGCCTTCTATGGCTACACCTTC	CAWSVQAFYGYTF
TRBJ2-7	TRBV6-1	NA	NA	TGTGCCAGCAGTGAAGGGGTTAGCCCCTACGAGCAGTACTTC	CASSEGVSPYEQYF
TRBJ1-6	TRBV27	NA	NA	TGTGCCAGCAGTTTATCCGGACAGCCCAATTCACCCCTCCACTTT	CASSLSGQPNSPLHF
TRBJ2-7	TRBV5-1	NA	NA	TGCGCCAGCAGCCCGACCGCTCGGGGCTACGAGCAGTACTTC	CASSPTARGYEQYF
TRBJ1-2	TRBV2	NA	NA	TGTGCCAGCACCGCAGACAGGTTAGCTAACTATGGCTACACCTTC	CASTADRLANYGYTF
TRBJ1-1	TRBV30	NA	NA	TGTGCCTGGATGAGAGGGGGACAAACTGAAGCTTTCTTT	CAWMRGGQTEAFF
TRBJ1-6	TRBV5-1	TRBD1	NA	TGCGCCAGCAGCAATGGGACAGTTAATTCACCCCTCCACTTT	CASSNGTVNSPLHF
TRBJ1-2	TRBV10-3	TRBD1	NA	TGTGCCATCAGTGAGCCCGGGACAGCCTATGGCTACACCTTC	CAISEPGTAYGYTF
TRBJ2-5	TRBV5-5	TRBD2	NA	TGTGCCAGCAGCTTGGCGTCTAGCGGGGGGGCGGTGACCCAGTACTTC	CASSLASSGGAVTQYF
TRBJ2-5	TRBV14	NA	NA	TGTGCCAGCAGCCCACTCCTAACGCGGGAGACCCAGTACTTC	CASSPLLTRETQYF
TRBJ1-2	TRBV5-6	TRBD1	NA	TGTGCCAGCAGCCCGGACAGGGCGTATGGCTACACCTTC	CASSPDRAYGYTF
TRBJ2-2	TRBV30	NA	NA	TGTGCCCGTATGGCAGGGAACACCGGGGAGCTGTTTTTT	CARMAGNTGELFF
TRBJ2-7	TRBV4-2	TRBD2	NA	TGTGCCAGCAGCTACTTAGCGGGGGGCAAATACGAGCAGTACTTC	CASSYLAGGKYEQYF
TRBJ2-2	TRBV4-2	NA	once	TGTGCCAGCAGCCAAGAGATCAGCAGGACTTCCACCGGGGAGCTGTTTTTT	CASSQEISRTSTGELFF
TRBJ1-1	TRBV10-3	NA	NA	TGTGCCATCAGGGAGGAGAGATCAAACACTGAAGCTTTCTTT	CAIREERSNTEAFF
TRBJ1-1	TRBV30	NA	NA	TGTGCCTGGTTCCGGACCCCGGGGACTGAAGCTTTCTTT	CAWFRTPGTEAFF
TRBJ1-3	TRBV5-4	TRBD1	NA	TGTGCCAGCAGCTTGGGGGACAGGGGTGCCCTCAGCACCATATATTTT	CASSLGDRGALSTIYF
TRBJ1-6	TRBV30	TRBD1	once	TGTGCCTCAAGACAGGGTAAAGGGCGGAATTCACCCCTCCACTTT	CASRQGKGRNSPLHF
TRBJ2-1	TRBV30	NA	NA	TGTGCCTGGAGTGAGTGGCACTACAATGAGCAGTTCTTC	CAWSEWHYNEQFF
TRBJ2-2	TRBV5-1	TRBD2	NA	TGCGCCAGCAGCTGGGGGGGATTGGAAGCCGGGGAGCTGTTTTTT	CASSWGGLEAGELFF
TRBJ2-6	TRBV18	TRBD1	NA	TGTGCCAGCTCACCGGGGGACAGGGTTCTCTCTGGGGCCAACGTCCTGACTTTC	CASSPGDRVLSGANVLTF
TRBJ2-1	TRBV11-2	TRBD2	NA	TGTGCCAGCAAGCGGGAGTTCTTCAATGAGCAGTTCTTC	CASKREFFNEQFF
TRBJ1-1	TRBV5-6	TRBD1	NA	TGTGCCAGCAGCTTGACGGACAGGGGTAACACTGAAGCTTTCTTT	CASSLTDRGNTEAFF
TRBJ2-1	TRBV5-1	TRBD2	NA	TGCGCCAGCAGCTCGACTAGCGGGAGCGATGAGCAGTTCTTC	CASSSTSGSDEQFF